One and the same sample provided the 27 T cell receptor beta chains below, sequenced in a study of blood T cell repertoires in COVID-19. Clones were read by immunoSEQ multiplex PCR, and TCRdb kept only the in-frame ones, dropping some. The sample includes 150,000 to 200,000 clones, 75% to 85% of them seen just once. The sequencing input was PBMCs or T cells enriched from blood (not recorded which). The receptors were gathered from a woman aged 60-70 years who had recovered from COVID-19.

This chain connects TRBV19 to TRBJ2-3, with 8 bases aligning to TRBD2. Germline assignment: CDR1 LNHDA and CDR2 SQIVND (reference sequence). The CDR3 runs 14 residues. Unmatched junction bases numbered 6, after V lost 5 bases and J lost 5 bases. The CDR3 loop reads CASSPRGGLDTQYF. CDR3 nucleotides: TGTGCCAGTAGTCCACGGGGGGGCTTAGATACGCAGTATTTT.

The chain couples TRBV15 to TRBJ1-1; 11 nucleotides align to TRBD1. Unmatched junction bases numbered 3, after V lost 3 bases and J lost 3 bases. Germline CDR1 LNHNV, CDR2 YYDKDF (reference sequence). The CDR3 is made up of 15 amino acids. For the CDR3, the DNA is TGTGCCACCAGCAGCAGGGACAGGGGGTACACTGAAGCTTTCTTT. It is translated as CATSSRDRGYTEAFF.

The chain links TRBV15 to TRBJ2-7; D may be TRBD1 (7 bases). The V end lost 0 bases, the J end lost 3 bases, and 15 bases lay between the germline ends. CDR3 length: 16 residues. Germline V gene lookup returns CDR1 LNHNV and CDR2 YYDKDF (reference sequence). The CDR3: CATSRDRGVMIYEQYF. CDR3 nucleotides: TGTGCCACCAGCAGAGACAGGGGGGTGATGATCTACGAGCAGTACTTC.

The chain recombines TRBV7-9 with TRBJ1-3; a possible D gene is TRBD1 (5 bases). The germline gives CDR1 SEHNR, CDR2 FQNEAQ (reference sequence). The CDR3 length is 15 residues. Trimming removed 2 bases from V and 5 bases from J, with 13 bases in between. The CDR3 reads CASSLSPGPRNTIYF. Written as DNA, the CDR3 is TGTGCCAGCAGCTTAAGTCCAGGGCCAAGAAACACCATATATTTT.

The chain carries TRBV19 and TRBJ2-3; D not resolved. Germline CDR1 is LNHDA and CDR2 is SQIVND (reference sequence). V was pared by 3 bases and J by 6 bases, with 16 bases between. The CDR3 length is 15 residues. In DNA, the CDR3 is TGTGCCAGTAGTATGAGACTTGAAACCGGGGATACGCAGTATTTT. This codes for CASSMRLETGDTQYF.

This chain joins TRBV11-3 and TRBJ2-3; TRBD2 might be the D (5 bases). The V gene's germline CDR1 is SGHNT and CDR2 YENEEA. The CDR3 consists of 13 residues. The V end was cut by 5 bases, the J end by 5 bases, with 11 bases between. The CDR3 DNA sequence: TGTGCCAGCAGCCCGAGCGGAGGAGATACGCAGTATTTT. Translating gives CASSPSGGDTQYF. The whole variable domain, filled in from reference TRBV11-3 and TRBJ2-3, reads EAGVVQSPRYKIIEKKQPVAFWCNPISGHNTLYWYLQNLGQGPELLIRYENEEAVDDSQLPKDRFSAERLKGVDSTLKIQPAELGDSAVYLCASSPSGGDTQYFGPGTRLTVL.

V gene TRBV12-2 combines with J gene TRBJ2-1; the listed D gene, TRBD2, was not tested against the DNA. TRBV12-2 is labeled a pseudogene. The CDR3 consists of 13 residues. Here the CDR3 reads CASFGGENNEQFF. CDR3 sequence (DNA): TGTGCAAGTTTCGGGGGGGAGAACAATGAGCAGTTCTTC.

The chain is built from TRBV19 and TRBJ2-2; 10 positions match TRBD2. Looked up from germline, CDR1 is LNHDA and CDR2 is SQIVND (reference sequence). The CDR3 consists of 16 residues. V lost 8 bases and J lost 7; bases outside the gene matches: 13. This CDR3 is CASGFSGGAYGGELFF. In nucleotides, the CDR3 is TGTGCCAGTGGGTTCAGCGGGGGGGCCTACGGCGGGGAGCTGTTTTTT.

This clone occurred a few times. The chain uses TRBV29-1 and TRBJ2-7; TRBD1 agrees at 7 bases. There are 12 residues in the CDR3. Unmatched junction bases numbered 2, after V lost 4 bases and J lost 2 bases. Germline V CDR1 and CDR2: SQVTM, ANQGSEA. The CDR3 here is CSVVRGTYEQYF. In DNA form, the CDR3 reads TGCAGCGTTGTCAGGGGGACCTACGAGCAGTACTTC.

As to this clone: The same CDR3 is also encoded by other DNA sequences in this sample. V is TRBV5-1 and J is TRBJ1-2, with D perhaps matching TRBD1 (5 bases). The germline gives CDR1 SGHRS, CDR2 YFSETQ. This CDR3 has 13 residues. V lost 4 bases and J 3 bases, leaving 10 bases between the germline ends. In nucleotides, the CDR3 is TGCGCCAGCAGCCCCGACAGTTACTATGGCTACACCTTC. Amino acid sequence: CASSPDSYYGYTF.

The chain employs TRBV14 and TRBJ2-3; no reliable D call. V was trimmed by 2 bases and J by 10 bases, leaving 13 bases between them. This CDR3 has 13 amino acids. Germline V gene data show CDR1 as SGHDN and CDR2 as FVKESK. CDR3 loop: CASSQNQASPQYF. The CDR3, as DNA: TGTGCCAGCAGCCAAAATCAAGCCTCCCCGCAGTATTTT.

The chain carries TRBV14 and TRBJ2-7, with D possibly TRBD2 on 5 matching bases. The V gene lost 2 bases and the J gene lost 3 bases, with 17 bases spanning the gap. The germline V gene encodes CDR1 SGHDN and CDR2 FVKESK. The CDR3 spans 16 residues. Here the CDR3 reads CASSQMGTVGIYEQYF. The CDR3 DNA is TGTGCCAGCAGCCAAATGGGAACAGTCGGGATCTACGAGCAGTACTTC.

The rearrangement links TRBV6-6 to TRBJ1-1; D remains ambiguous. Trimming stripped 5 bases from V and 8 bases from J, with 9 bases between. This CDR3 is built from 11 residues. From germline, CDR1 is MNHNY and CDR2 SVGAGI (reference sequence). The CDR3 DNA reads as TGTGCCAGCAGTCTCCCGGGGGAAGCTTTCTTT. Translation: CASSLPGEAFF.

In nucleotides, the CDR3 is TGCAGTGCTAGTCCCCCACAGCTCCCAAACACCATATATTTT. It is translated as CSASPPQLPNTIYF. The genes are TRBV20-1 and TRBJ1-3; D is undetermined. CDR3 length: 14 amino acids. The V gene lost 3 bases and the J gene lost 6 bases, with 15 bases spanning the gap. Germline-derived CDR1 and CDR2 are DFQATT and SNEGSKA (reference sequence).

Only a few counts were recorded for this clone. The genes are TRBV7-2 and TRBJ1-4, with no clear D. Germline CDR1 reads SGHTA; CDR2 reads FQGNSA. The CDR3 loop spans 13 amino acids. V was trimmed by 5 bases and J by 2 bases, leaving 6 bases between them. The CDR3 reads CASSPGTNEKLFF. In DNA form, the CDR3 reads TGTGCCAGCAGCCCCGGGACTAATGAAAAACTGTTTTTT.

The V gene is TRBV25-1, the J gene TRBJ2-2; 7 bases are a match to TRBD2. Germline CDR1 MGHDK, CDR2 SYGVNS. This CDR3 spans 17 amino acids. With 6 bases clipped from V and 1 base from J, the junction kept 11 bases outside the gene matches. The CDR3 loop reads CASRTPKGGGNTGELFF. CDR3 nucleotide sequence: TGTGCCAGCAGGACCCCCAAGGGCGGGGGGAACACCGGGGAGCTGTTTTTT.

This clone was seen once. As DNA, the CDR3 is TGCGCCAGCAGCTTGGCCGGACAGAAGAATGAAGCTTTCTTT. This gives the protein CASSLAGQKNEAFF. The chain employs TRBV5-1 and TRBJ1-1, with D possibly matching TRBD1 (6 bases). The germline V gene encodes CDR1 SGHRS and CDR2 YFSETQ. The CDR3 length is 14 residues. Trimming took 0 bases from V and 7 from J, leaving 13 bases between them.

The chain joins TRBV24-1 to TRBJ1-5; 7 bases align to TRBD1. CDR1 KGHDR and CDR2 SFDVKD come from the germline V gene. With V trimmed by 5 bases and J by 3 bases, 6 bases remained unmatched. The length of the CDR3 is 15 residues. Here the CDR3 DNA reads TGTGCCACCAGTGCCCCGGGACAGCTCAATCAGCCCCAGCATTTT. It encodes CATSAPGQLNQPQHF.

The genes are TRBV5-6 and TRBJ1-2; 7 bases are a match to TRBD1. The germline gives CDR1 SGHDT, CDR2 YYEEEE. The CDR3 totals 14 residues. Trimming cost V 4 bases and J 4 bases; bases outside gene matches: 7. Written as DNA, the CDR3 is TGTGCCAGCAGCCTAAGGGGGCCGGGCTATGGCTACACCTTC. It encodes CASSLRGPGYGYTF.

The rearrangement links TRBV6-1 to TRBJ2-1, with a weak D call TRBD2 (5 bases). From germline, CDR1 is MNHNS and CDR2 SASEGT. The CDR3 spans 17 residues. The ends were cut back, 0 bases at V and 8 bases at J, with 20 bases in the middle. The CDR3 sequence is CASSEARSGLGIHEQFF. Here the CDR3 DNA reads TGTGCCAGCAGTGAAGCGCGGTCGGGGTTAGGTATCCATGAGCAGTTCTTC.

The chain carries TRBV5-1 and TRBJ2-1; 9 bases are a match to TRBD2. The germline V gene has CDR1 SGHRS and CDR2 YFSETQ. The J segment lost 2 bases and the V segment lost 1 base, leaving 4 bases of the junction unmatched. The CDR3 sequence is 16 residues long. The CDR3 region is CASSLSLAGPYNEQFF. CDR3 DNA: TGCGCCAGCAGCTTGTCCCTAGCGGGGCCCTACAATGAGCAGTTCTTC.

This chain uses TRBV2 with TRBJ2-7; 7 bases map to TRBD1. V was pared by 4 bases and J by 4 bases, with 10 bases of the junction left unmatched. Germline lookup yields CDR1 SNHLY and CDR2 FYNNEI. This CDR3 region has 15 residues. For the CDR3, the DNA is TGTGCCAGCAGTGTCCCAGGGGGTCTCAGATACGAGCAGTACTTC. Translation gives CASSVPGGLRYEQYF.

This clone was observed once. The chain carries TRBV4-1 and TRBJ1-5; 10 bases line up with TRBD1. Germline V gene data show CDR1 as MGHRA and CDR2 as YSYEKL. CDR3 length equals 14 residues. V was clipped by 5 bases and J by 4 bases; unmatched bases: 2. CDR3 region: CASSADRGNQPQHF. DNA of the CDR3: TGCGCCAGCAGCGCGGACAGGGGGAATCAGCCCCAGCATTTT.

V is TRBV5-1 and J is TRBJ2-5, with D possibly matching TRBD1 (6 bases). V was cut by 0 bases and J by 0 bases, with 9 bases left in between. The CDR3 covers 15 residues. Germline CDR1 and CDR2: SGHRS and YFSETQ. The CDR3 protein is CASSLGQGYQETQYF. The CDR3 DNA reads TGCGCCAGCAGCTTGGGGCAGGGGTACCAAGAGACCCAGTACTTC.

The J gene is TRBJ1-1, the V gene TRBV2, with no clear D. V lost 3 bases and J 2 bases, leaving 7 bases between the germline ends. CDR3 length: 13 residues. Per the germline V gene, CDR1 is SNHLY and CDR2 is FYNNEI. The CDR3 DNA sequence: TGTGCCAGCAGTGATCAGTCTAACACTGAAGCTTTCTTT. Protein: CASSDQSNTEAFF. Full variable domain (rest looked up from reference TRBV2 and TRBJ1-1): EPEVTQTPSHQVTQMGQEVILRCVPISNHLYFYWYRQILGQKVEFLVSFYNNEISEKSEIFDDQFSVERPDGSNFTLKIRSTKLEDSAMYFCASSDQSNTEAFFGQGTRLTVV.

The chain joins TRBV27 to TRBJ2-5; a weak D match, TRBD1 (7 bases). CDR3 length: 17 residues. Germline V gene data show CDR1 as MNHEY and CDR2 as SMNVEV (reference sequence). V lost 6 bases to trimming and J lost 3 bases, with 23 bases between them. CDR3 bases: TGTGCCAGCAGGCCCCCCAGGGGGAGGAATCCGAAAGAGACCCAGTACTTC. This codes for CASRPPRGRNPKETQYF.

This clone has more than one count but fewer than ten. This rearrangement joins TRBV6-2 or TRBV6-3 to TRBJ1-1; D gene uncertain. Germline V gene data show CDR1 as MNHEY and CDR2 as SVGEGT. CDR3 length equals 12 residues. Trimming left V 0 bases short and J 7 bases short, with 6 bases between. CDR3 region: CASSYSRLEAFF. The CDR3 bases are TGTGCCAGCAGTTACTCGAGACTTGAAGCTTTCTTT.